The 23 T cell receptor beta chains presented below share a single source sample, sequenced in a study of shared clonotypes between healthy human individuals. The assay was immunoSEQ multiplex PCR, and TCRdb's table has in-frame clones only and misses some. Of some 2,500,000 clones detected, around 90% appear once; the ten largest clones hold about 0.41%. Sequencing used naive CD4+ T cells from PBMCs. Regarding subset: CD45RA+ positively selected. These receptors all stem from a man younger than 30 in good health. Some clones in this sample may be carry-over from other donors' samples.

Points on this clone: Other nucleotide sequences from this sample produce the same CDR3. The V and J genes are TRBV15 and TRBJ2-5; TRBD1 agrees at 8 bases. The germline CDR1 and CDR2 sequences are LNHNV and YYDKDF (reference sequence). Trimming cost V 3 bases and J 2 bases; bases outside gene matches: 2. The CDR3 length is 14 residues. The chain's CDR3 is CATSRDRAQETQYF. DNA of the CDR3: TGTGCCACCAGCAGGGACAGGGCGCAAGAGACCCAGTACTTC.

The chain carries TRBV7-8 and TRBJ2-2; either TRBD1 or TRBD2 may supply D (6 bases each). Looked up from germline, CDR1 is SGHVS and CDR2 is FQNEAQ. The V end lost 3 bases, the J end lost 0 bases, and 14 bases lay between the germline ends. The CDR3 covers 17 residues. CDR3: CASSLGGAYTNTGELFF. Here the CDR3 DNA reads TGTGCCAGCAGCTTGGGGGGCGCATATACGAACACCGGGGAGCTGTTTTTT.

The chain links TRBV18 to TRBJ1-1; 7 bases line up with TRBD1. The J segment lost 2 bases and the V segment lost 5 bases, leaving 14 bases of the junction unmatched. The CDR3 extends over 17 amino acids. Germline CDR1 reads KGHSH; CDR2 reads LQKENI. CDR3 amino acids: CASSSTSTGVFNTEAFF. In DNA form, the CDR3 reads TGTGCCAGCTCATCCACCTCTACAGGGGTCTTTAACACTGAAGCTTTCTTT.

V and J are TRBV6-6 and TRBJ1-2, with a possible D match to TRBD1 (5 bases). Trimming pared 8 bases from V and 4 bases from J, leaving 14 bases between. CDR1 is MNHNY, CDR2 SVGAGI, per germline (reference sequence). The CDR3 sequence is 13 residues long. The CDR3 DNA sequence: TGTGCCAGCCGAGACGGGACGTCCTATGGCTACACCTTC. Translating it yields CASRDGTSYGYTF.

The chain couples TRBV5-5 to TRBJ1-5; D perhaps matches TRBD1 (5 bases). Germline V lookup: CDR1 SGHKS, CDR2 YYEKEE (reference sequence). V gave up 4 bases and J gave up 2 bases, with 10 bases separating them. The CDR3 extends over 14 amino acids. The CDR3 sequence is CASSRSGGNQPQHF. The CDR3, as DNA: TGTGCCAGCAGCCGCTCGGGGGGCAATCAGCCCCAGCATTTT.

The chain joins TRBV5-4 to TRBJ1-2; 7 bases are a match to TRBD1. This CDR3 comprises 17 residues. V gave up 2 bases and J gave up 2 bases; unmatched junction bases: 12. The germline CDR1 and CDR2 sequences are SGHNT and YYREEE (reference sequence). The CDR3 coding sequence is TGTGCCAGCAGCTTTGGGAATCGGGACAGCCCAAACTATGGCTACACCTTC. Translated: CASSFGNRDSPNYGYTF.

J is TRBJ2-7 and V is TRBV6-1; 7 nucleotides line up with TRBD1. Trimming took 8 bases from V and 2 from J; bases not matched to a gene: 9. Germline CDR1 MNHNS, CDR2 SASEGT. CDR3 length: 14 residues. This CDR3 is CASDVGQVAYEQYF. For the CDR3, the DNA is TGTGCCAGCGACGTCGGACAGGTGGCCTACGAGCAGTACTTC.

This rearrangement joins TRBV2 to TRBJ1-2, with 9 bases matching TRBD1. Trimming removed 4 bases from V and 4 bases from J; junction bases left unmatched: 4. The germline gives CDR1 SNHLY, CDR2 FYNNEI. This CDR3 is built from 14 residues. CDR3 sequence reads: CASSVDRGSYGYTF. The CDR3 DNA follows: TGTGCCAGCAGTGTGGACAGGGGCAGCTATGGCTACACCTTC.

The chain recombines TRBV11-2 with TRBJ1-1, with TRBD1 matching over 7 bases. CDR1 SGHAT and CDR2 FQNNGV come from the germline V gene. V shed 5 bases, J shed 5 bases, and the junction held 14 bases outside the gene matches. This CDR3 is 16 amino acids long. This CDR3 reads CASSPIRGGRGTEAFF. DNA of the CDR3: TGTGCCAGCAGCCCCATCAGGGGGGGGCGGGGGACTGAAGCTTTCTTT.

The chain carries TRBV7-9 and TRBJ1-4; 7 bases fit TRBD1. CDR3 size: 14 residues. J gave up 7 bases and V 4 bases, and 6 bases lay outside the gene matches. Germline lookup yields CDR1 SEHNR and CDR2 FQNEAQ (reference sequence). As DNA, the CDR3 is TGTGCCAGCAGCTCAGGACAGGTCGCTGAAAAACTGTTTTTT. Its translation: CASSSGQVAEKLFF.

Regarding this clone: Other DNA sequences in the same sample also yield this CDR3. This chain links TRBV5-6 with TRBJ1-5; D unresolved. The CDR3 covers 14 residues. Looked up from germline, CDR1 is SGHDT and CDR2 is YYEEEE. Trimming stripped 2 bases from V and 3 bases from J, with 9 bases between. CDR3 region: CASSFRALNQPQHF. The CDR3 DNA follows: TGTGCCAGCAGCTTTAGAGCCCTCAATCAGCCCCAGCATTTT.

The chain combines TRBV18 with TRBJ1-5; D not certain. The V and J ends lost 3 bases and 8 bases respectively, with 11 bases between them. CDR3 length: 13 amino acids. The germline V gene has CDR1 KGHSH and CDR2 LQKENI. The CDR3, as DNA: TGTGCCAGCTCACCCCGCGTTCTGGAGCCCCAGCATTTT. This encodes CASSPRVLEPQHF.

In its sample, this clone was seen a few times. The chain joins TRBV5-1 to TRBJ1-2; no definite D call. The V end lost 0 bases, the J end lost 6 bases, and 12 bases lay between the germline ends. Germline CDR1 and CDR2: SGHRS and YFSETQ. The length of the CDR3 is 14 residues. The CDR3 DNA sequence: TGCGCCAGCAGCTTGGTGGACGGAGCACATGGCTACACCTTC. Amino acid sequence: CASSLVDGAHGYTF.

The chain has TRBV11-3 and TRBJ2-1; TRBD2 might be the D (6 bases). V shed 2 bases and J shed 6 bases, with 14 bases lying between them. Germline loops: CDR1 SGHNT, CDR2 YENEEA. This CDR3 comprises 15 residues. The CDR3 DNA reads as TGTGCCAGCAGCTTACCCGGGACTGCCATCAATGAGCAGTTCTTC. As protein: CASSLPGTAINEQFF.

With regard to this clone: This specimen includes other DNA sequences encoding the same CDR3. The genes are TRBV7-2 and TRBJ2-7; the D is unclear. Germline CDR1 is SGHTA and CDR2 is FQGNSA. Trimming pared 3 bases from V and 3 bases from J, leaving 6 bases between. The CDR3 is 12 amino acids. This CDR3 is CASSLPSYEQYF. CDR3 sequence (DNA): TGTGCCAGCAGCTTGCCTAGCTACGAGCAGTACTTC. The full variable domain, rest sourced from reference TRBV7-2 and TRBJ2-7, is GAGVSQSPSNKVTEKGKDVELRCDPISGHTALYWYRQSLGQGLEFLIYFQGNSAPDKSGLPSDRFSAERTGGSVSTLTIQRTQQEDSAVYLCASSLPSYEQYFGPGTRLTVT.

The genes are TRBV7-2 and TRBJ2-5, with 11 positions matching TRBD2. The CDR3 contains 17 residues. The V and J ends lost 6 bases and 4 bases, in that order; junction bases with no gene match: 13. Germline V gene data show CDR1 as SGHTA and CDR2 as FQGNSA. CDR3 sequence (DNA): TGTGCCAGCAGTCGCGGTAGCGGGAGGGCTGTGCGAGAGACCCAGTACTTC. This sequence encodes CASSRGSGRAVRETQYF.

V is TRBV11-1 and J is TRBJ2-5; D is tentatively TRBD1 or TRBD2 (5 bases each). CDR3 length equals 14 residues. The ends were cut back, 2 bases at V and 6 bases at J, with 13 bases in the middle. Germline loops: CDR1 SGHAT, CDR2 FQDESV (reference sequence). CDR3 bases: TGTGCCAGCAGCTTAAGTGGGACCTGGAAGACCCAGTACTTC. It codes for CASSLSGTWKTQYF.

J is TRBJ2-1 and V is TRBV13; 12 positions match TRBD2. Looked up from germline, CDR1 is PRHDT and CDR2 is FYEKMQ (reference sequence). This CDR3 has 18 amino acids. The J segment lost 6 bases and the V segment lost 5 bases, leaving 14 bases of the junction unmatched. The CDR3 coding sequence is TGTGCCAGCAGCCGATGGACTAGCGGGGAACGGGGGGCCAATGAGCAGTTCTTC. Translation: CASSRWTSGERGANEQFF.

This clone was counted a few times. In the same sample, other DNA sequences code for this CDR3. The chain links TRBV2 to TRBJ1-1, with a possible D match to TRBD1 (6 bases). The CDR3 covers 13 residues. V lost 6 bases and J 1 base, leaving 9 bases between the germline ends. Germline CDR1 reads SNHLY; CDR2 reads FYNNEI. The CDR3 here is CASRKDRNTEAFF. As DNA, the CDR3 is TGTGCCAGCAGGAAGGACAGGAACACTGAAGCTTTCTTT.

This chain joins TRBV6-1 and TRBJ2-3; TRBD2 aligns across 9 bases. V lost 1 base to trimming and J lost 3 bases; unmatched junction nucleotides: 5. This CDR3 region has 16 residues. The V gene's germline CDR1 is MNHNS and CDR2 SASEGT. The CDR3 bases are TGTGCCAGCAGTGAAGGGGCGGGAGGGCCGACAGATACGCAGTATTTT. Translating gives CASSEGAGGPTDTQYF.

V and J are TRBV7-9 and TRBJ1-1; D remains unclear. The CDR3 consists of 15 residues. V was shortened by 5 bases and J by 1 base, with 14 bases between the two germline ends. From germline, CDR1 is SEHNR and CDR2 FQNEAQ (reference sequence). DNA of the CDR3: TGTGCCAGCAGCCCGCGGGCCAGGCCGAACACTGAAGCTTTCTTT. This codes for CASSPRARPNTEAFF. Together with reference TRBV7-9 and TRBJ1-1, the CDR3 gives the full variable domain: DTGVSQNPRHKITKRGQNVTFRCDPISEHNRLYWYRQTLGQGPEFLTYFQNEAQLEKSRLLSDRFSAERPKGSFSTLEIQRTEQGDSAMYLCASSPRARPNTEAFFGQGTRLTVV.

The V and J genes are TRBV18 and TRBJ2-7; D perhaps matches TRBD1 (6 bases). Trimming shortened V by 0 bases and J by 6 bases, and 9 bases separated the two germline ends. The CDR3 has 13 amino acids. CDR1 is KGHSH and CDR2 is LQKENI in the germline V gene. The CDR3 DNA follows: TGTGCCAGCTCACCACCGGTACAGGGCGAGCAGTACTTC. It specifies CASSPPVQGEQYF.

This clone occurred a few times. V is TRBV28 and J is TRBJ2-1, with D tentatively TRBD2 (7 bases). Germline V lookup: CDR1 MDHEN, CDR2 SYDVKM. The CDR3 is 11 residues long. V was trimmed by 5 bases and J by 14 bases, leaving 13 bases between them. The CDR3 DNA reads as TGTGCCAGCAGTACCCAGGGGAGGGAGTTCTTC. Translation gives CASSTQGREFF.